The 22 T cell receptor beta chains presented below share a single source sample, sequenced in a study of cytomegalovirus exposure and HLA in healthy donors. PCR primers comprised 60 Vbeta and 13 Jbeta primers. TCRdb's table, derived via immunoSEQ multiplex PCR, lists solely in-frame clones and lacks some. The repertoire holds some 150,000 clones, with under 80% as singletons. The sequencing sample was made of PBMCs. The receptors shown here come from a man aged 25-40 years in good health and CMV-seronegative.

This chain links TRBV6-5 with TRBJ2-7; 8 bases fit TRBD2. V lost 6 bases and J lost 2; bases outside the gene matches: 9. This CDR3 region has 15 residues. Germline-derived CDR1 and CDR2 are MNHEY and SVGAGI. CDR3 sequence (DNA): TGTGCCAGCAGAACCGGGGGGGGGCTGACCTACGAGCAGTACTTC. Its translation: CASRTGGGLTYEQYF.

DNA for the CDR3: TGTGCCAGTAGACCCGGTCGGGGGGTGAACACTGAAGCTTTCTTT. Translated, it gives CASRPGRGVNTEAFF. The V and J genes are TRBV19 and TRBJ1-1; tentatively, D is TRBD1 (5 bases). Germline lookup yields CDR1 LNHDA and CDR2 SQIVND (reference sequence). The CDR3 is 15 residues long. V was shortened by 6 bases and J by 0 bases, with 14 bases between the two germline ends.

The J gene is TRBJ1-3, the V gene TRBV6-6, with 7 bases that match TRBD1. V trimming: 6 bases; J trimming: 3 bases; junction bases outside the gene matches: 8. The CDR3 covers 15 residues. CDR1 is MNHNY and CDR2 is SVGAGI in the germline V gene (reference sequence). The CDR3, as DNA: TGTGCCAGCAGCCCTTACCGGGACAGTGGAAACACCATATATTTT. Its translation is CASSPYRDSGNTIYF.

The chain joins TRBV6-6 to TRBJ1-6; possible D gene TRBD1, 5 bases. This CDR3 region has 16 residues. CDR1 and CDR2 from the germline V gene are MNHNY and SVGAGI (reference sequence). The V and J ends lost 0 bases and 10 bases respectively, with 16 bases between them. The CDR3: CASSYSNAGKVSPLHF. The CDR3 bases are TGTGCCAGCAGTTACTCGAATGCAGGGAAAGTATCACCCCTCCACTTT.

Concerning this clone: As the CDR3 is not closed by the conserved phenylalanine or tryptophan, this likely results from a read error. Here the CDR3 reads CASSPGRTVNTEAFL. The CDR3 bases are TGCGCCAGCAGCCCGGGCCGGACAGTAAACACTGAAGCTTTCCTT. The chain combines TRBV5-1 with TRBJ1-1; TRBD1 might be the D (6 bases). The CDR3 runs to 15 residues. Germline-derived CDR1 and CDR2 are SGHRS and YFSETQ. Between the trimmed V and J ends, which lost 4 bases and 2 bases, there was a span of 15 bases.

Concerning this clone: At one end, the junction sequence differs from germline, possibly due to a read error. The chain links TRBV5-1 to TRBJ1-2; possible D gene TRBD1, 5 bases. Per germline, CDR1 SGHRS and CDR2 YFSETQ. The CDR3 consists of 15 residues. The CDR3 nucleotides are TGCGCCAGCAGTTCCGACAGCTGGTCTAACTATGGCTACCCCTTC. Translated, it gives CASSSDSWSNYGYPF.

J is TRBJ2-7 and V is TRBV30; 8 bases are shared with TRBD2. Trimming took 0 bases from V and 6 from J; bases not matched to a gene: 4. The CDR3 runs to 13 residues. CDR1 GTSNPN and CDR2 SVGIG come from the germline V gene (reference sequence). CDR3 in amino acids: CAWSVGGAAEQYF. Written as DNA, the CDR3 is TGTGCCTGGAGTGTCGGGGGGGCGGCCGAGCAGTACTTC.

This clone appeared a few times. The V gene is TRBV29-1, the J gene TRBJ2-3, with unresolved D. There are 12 residues in the CDR3. Trimming shortened V by 3 bases and J by 0 bases, and 4 bases separated the two germline ends. Germline V gene sequence: CDR1 SQVTM, CDR2 ANQGSEA. The CDR3, as DNA: TGCAGCGTTGACAGAAGCACAGATACGCAGTATTTT. This gives the protein CSVDRSTDTQYF.

The CDR3 region has the DNA TGTGCCAGCATTAACGGAGGGACCGGCTATGGCTACACCTTC. Translating it yields CASINGGTGYGYTF. The chain carries TRBV6-6 and TRBJ1-2; a possible D gene is TRBD1 (5 bases). CDR1 MNHNY and CDR2 SVGAGI come from the germline V gene (reference sequence). The length of the CDR3 is 14 residues. The V end was cut by 7 bases, the J end by 4 bases, with 16 bases between.

In regard to this clone: Germline is not matched at one junction end, which may reflect a read error. As DNA, the CDR3 is TGTGCCAGCAGCCGGTACCAAGGACGGAGGGGATATTCACCCCTCAACTTT. This translates into CASSRYQGRRGYSPLNF. The genes are TRBV4-2 and TRBJ1-6; a weak D match, TRBD1 (5 bases). The CDR3 extends over 17 amino acids. Germline values: CDR1 LGHNA, CDR2 YNFKEQ.

The J gene is TRBJ2-1, the V gene TRBV6-6; the match to TRBD2 covers 8 bases. Trimming removed 0 bases from V and 7 bases from J; junction bases left unmatched: 2. Germline values: CDR1 MNHNY, CDR2 SVGAGI (reference sequence). CDR3 length: 14 amino acids. The CDR3 DNA reads as TGTGCCAGCAGTTACTCGGTAGCGGGGAATGAGCAGTTCTTC. Translated, it gives CASSYSVAGNEQFF.

The chain joins TRBV20-1 to TRBJ2-1, with D possibly being TRBD2 (6 bases). The V end lost 5 bases, the J end lost 14 bases, and 13 bases lay between the germline ends. Germline lookup yields CDR1 DFQATT and CDR2 SNEGSKA (reference sequence). The CDR3 length is 10 residues. The CDR3 loop reads CSAAGGWEFF. DNA for the CDR3: TGCAGTGCTGCTGGGGGGTGGGAGTTCTTC.

The chain links TRBV5-4 to TRBJ2-1, with TRBD2 matching over 11 bases. Germline V gene sequence: CDR1 SGHNT, CDR2 YYREEE (reference sequence). Trimming at V came to 4 bases and at J to 5 bases, leaving 5 bases not matched to a gene. This CDR3 has 15 residues. The CDR3 nucleotides read TGTGCCAGCAGCCAAACTAGCGGGGGACACAATGAGCAGTTCTTC. It yields the protein CASSQTSGGHNEQFF.

The rearrangement uses TRBV29-1 and TRBJ1-1; D gene uncertain. Looked up from germline, CDR1 is SQVTM and CDR2 is ANQGSEA. This CDR3 has 13 amino acids. The ends were cut back, 5 bases at V and 0 bases at J, with 10 bases in the middle. CDR3 protein: CSVFLSLNTEAFF. The CDR3 DNA reads TGCAGCGTTTTTTTATCCTTGAACACTGAAGCTTTCTTT.

The V gene is TRBV5-3, the J gene TRBJ2-4; TRBD2 aligns across 7 bases. TRBV5-3 is labeled an ORF, and its function is uncertain. CDR3 size: 16 residues. Losses at the gene ends were 0 bases for V and 3 bases for J; bases not matched to a gene: 6. The CDR3 coding sequence is TGTGCCAGAAGCTTGGATCAGCGGGACGGCAAAAACATTCAGTACTTC. It yields the protein CARSLDQRDGKNIQYF.

The gene calls are TRBV7-2 and TRBJ1-4; D might be TRBD1 (6 bases). Between the trimmed V and J ends, which lost 5 bases and 6 bases, there was a span of 16 bases. This CDR3 spans 15 amino acids. The germline V gene has CDR1 SGHTA and CDR2 FQGNSA. This chain's CDR3 is CASSPPGTTHEKLFF. CDR3 coding DNA: TGTGCCAGCAGCCCCCCCGGGACAACCCATGAAAAACTGTTTTTT.

V gene TRBV5-1 combines with J gene TRBJ2-7; 7 bases map to TRBD2. V lost 4 bases and J lost 3; bases outside the gene matches: 4. Germline V gives CDR1 SGHRS, CDR2 YFSETQ. The length of the CDR3 is 13 residues. CDR3 DNA: TGCGCCAGCAGCCTTTCGGGGGGCTACGAGCAGTACTTC. Translated, it gives CASSLSGGYEQYF.

V usage is TRBV7-8 and J usage is TRBJ1-6, with D perhaps TRBD1 (5 bases). Between the trimmed V and J ends, which lost 0 bases and 10 bases, there was a span of 16 bases. Germline V CDR1 and CDR2: SGHVS, FQNEAQ. This CDR3 region has 16 residues. CDR3 nucleotides: TGTGCCAGCAGCTTAGCGCAGGAGGGGACGGGGTCACCCCTCCACTTT. Residues: CASSLAQEGTGSPLHF.

The chain uses TRBV5-6 and TRBJ1-2; 7 bases align to TRBD1. V shed 2 bases and J 4 bases; nucleotides not matched to a gene: 8. CDR1 is SGHDT, CDR2 YYEEEE, per germline. CDR3 length: 15 amino acids. DNA for the CDR3: TGTGCCAGCAGCTTCAACAGGGGTAGGACCTATGGCTACACCTTC. Encoded protein: CASSFNRGRTYGYTF.

The chain has TRBV6-5 and TRBJ2-5; D is unresolved. This CDR3 contains 13 residues. The germline V gene has CDR1 MNHEY and CDR2 SVGAGI. Deletions cut 2 bases from V and 4 bases from J, with 8 bases between. CDR3 nucleotide sequence: TGTGCCAGCAGTTACGGGCAGTCAGAGACCCAGTACTTC. Its translation: CASSYGQSETQYF.

The chain employs TRBV7-9 and TRBJ1-5, with a weak D call TRBD1 (6 bases). Looked up from germline, CDR1 is SEHNR and CDR2 is FQNEAQ (reference sequence). The germline V and J ends were trimmed by 3 bases and 2 bases, with 11 bases remaining between them. This CDR3 contains 15 residues. The CDR3 region has the DNA TGTGCCAGCAGCTTCAGGGGTGGTGGCAATCAGCCCCAGCATTTT. Its translation is CASSFRGGGNQPQHF. Full variable domain (rest looked up from reference TRBV7-9 and TRBJ1-5): DTGVSQNPRHKITKRGQNVTFRCDPISEHNRLYWYRQTLGQGPEFLTYFQNEAQLEKSRLLSDRFSAERPKGSFSTLEIQRTEQGDSAMYLCASSFRGGGNQPQHFGDGTRLSIL.

This clone was observed once. CDR3 DNA: TGTGCCAGCAGCGCCGGGACAGGGGGCTTTGGAAACACCATATATTTT. Its protein product is CASSAGTGGFGNTIYF. V gene TRBV7-2 combines with J gene TRBJ1-3, with 12 bases lining up with TRBD1. V gave up 5 bases and J gave up 3 bases; unmatched junction bases: 5. This CDR3 region has 16 residues. Germline assignment: CDR1 SGHTA and CDR2 FQGNSA.